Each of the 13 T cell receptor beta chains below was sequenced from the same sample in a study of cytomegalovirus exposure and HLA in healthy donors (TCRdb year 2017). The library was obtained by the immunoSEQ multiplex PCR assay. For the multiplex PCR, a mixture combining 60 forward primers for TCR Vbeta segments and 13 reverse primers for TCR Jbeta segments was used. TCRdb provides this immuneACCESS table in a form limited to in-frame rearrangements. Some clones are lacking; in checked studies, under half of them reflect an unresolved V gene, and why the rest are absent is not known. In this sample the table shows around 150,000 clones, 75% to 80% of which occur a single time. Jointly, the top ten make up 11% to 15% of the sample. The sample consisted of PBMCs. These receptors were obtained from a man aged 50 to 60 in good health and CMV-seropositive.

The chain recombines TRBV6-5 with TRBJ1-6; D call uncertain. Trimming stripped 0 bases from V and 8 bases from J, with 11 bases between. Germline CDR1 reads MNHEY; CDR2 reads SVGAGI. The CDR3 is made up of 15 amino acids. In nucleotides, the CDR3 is TGTGCCAGCAGTTACTCGAGAAACGGAGATTCACCCCTCCACTTT. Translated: CASSYSRNGDSPLHF.

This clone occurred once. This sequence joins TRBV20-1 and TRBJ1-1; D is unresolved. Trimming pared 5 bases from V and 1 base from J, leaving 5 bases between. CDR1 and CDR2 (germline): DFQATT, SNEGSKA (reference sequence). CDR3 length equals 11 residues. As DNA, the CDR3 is TGCAGTGCTGCGGCGAACACTGAAGCTTTCTTT. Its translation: CSAAANTEAFF.

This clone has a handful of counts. CDR3 residues: CASSEFGRVQPQHF. For the CDR3, the DNA is TGTGCCAGCAGTGAATTTGGCAGGGTTCAGCCCCAGCATTTT. This chain uses TRBV2 with TRBJ1-5; weak D call: TRBD1 (5 bases). The germline gives CDR1 SNHLY, CDR2 FYNNEI. The CDR3 is 14 residues long. Between the trimmed V and J ends, which lost 2 bases and 6 bases, there was a span of 11 bases.

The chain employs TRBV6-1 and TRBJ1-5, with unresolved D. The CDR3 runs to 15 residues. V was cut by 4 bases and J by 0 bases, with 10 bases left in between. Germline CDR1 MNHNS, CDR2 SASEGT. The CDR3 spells CASSVSPYSNQPQHF. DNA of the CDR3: TGTGCCAGCAGTGTGTCGCCCTATAGCAATCAGCCCCAGCATTTT.

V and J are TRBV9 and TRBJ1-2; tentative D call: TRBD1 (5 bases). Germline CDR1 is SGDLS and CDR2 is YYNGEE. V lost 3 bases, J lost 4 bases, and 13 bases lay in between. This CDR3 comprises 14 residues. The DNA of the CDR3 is TGTGCCAGCAGCGCCCGGGGGTCCCCCTATGGCTACACCTTC. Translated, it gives CASSARGSPYGYTF. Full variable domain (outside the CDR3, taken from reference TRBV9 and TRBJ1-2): DSGVTQTPKHLITATGQRVTLRCSPRSGDLSVYWYQQSLDQGLQFLIQYYNGEERAKGNILERFSAQQFPDLHSELNLSSLELGDSALYFCASSARGSPYGYTFGSGTRLTVV.

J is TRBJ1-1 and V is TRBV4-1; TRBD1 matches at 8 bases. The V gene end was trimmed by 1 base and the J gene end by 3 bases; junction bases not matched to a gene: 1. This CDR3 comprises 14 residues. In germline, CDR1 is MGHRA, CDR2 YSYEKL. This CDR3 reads CASSQGQGYTEAFF. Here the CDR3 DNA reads TGCGCCAGCAGCCAAGGACAGGGGTACACTGAAGCTTTCTTT.

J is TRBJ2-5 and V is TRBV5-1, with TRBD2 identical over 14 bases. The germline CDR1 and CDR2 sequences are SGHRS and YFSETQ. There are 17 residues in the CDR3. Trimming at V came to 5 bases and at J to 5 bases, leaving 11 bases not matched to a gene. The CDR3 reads CASRTSGGAEGLETQYF. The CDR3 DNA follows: TGCGCCAGCAGGACTAGCGGGGGGGCCGAAGGCTTGGAGACCCAGTACTTC.

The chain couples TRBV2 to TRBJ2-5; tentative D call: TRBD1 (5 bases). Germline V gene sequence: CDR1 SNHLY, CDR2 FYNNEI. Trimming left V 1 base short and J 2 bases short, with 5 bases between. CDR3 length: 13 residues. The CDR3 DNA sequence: TGTGCCAGCAGTGAAGGACAGCAAGAGACCCAGTACTTC. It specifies CASSEGQQETQYF.

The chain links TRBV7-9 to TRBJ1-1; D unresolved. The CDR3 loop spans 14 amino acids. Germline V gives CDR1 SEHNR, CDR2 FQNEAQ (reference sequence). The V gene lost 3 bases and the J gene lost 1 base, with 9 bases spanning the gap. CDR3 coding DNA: TGTGCCAGCAGCTTGGAGGGCCCGAACACTGAAGCTTTCTTT. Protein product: CASSLEGPNTEAFF.

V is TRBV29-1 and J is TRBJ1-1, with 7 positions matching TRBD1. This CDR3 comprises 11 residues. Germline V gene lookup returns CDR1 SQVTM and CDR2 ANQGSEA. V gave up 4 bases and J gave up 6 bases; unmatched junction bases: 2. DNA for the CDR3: TGCAGCGTTGTGCAGGGGGCTGAAGCTTTCTTT. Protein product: CSVVQGAEAFF.

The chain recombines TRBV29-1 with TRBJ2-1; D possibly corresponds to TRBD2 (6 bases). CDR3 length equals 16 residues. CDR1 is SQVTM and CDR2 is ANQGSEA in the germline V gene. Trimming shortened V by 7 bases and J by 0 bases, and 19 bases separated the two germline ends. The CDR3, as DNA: TGCAGCGCTCTCCAGCCTCGGGACTCCTCCTACAATGAGCAGTTCTTC. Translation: CSALQPRDSSYNEQFF.

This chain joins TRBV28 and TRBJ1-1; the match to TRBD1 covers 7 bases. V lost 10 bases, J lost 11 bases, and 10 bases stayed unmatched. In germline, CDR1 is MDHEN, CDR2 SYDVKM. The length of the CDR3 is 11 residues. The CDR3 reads CATRIDREAFF. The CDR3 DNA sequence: TGTGCCACCCGAATCGACAGGGAGGCTTTCTTT.

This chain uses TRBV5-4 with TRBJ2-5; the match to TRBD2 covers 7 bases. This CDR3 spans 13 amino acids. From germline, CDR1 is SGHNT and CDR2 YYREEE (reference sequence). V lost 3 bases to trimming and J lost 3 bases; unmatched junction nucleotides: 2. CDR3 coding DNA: TGTGCCAGCAGCTCCCGGGGGGAAGAGACCCAGTACTTC. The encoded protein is CASSSRGEETQYF.